This is a list of T cell receptor beta chains from one sample in a study of CXCR3-negative and CXCR3-positive naive CD8 T cells. TCRdb reprocessed the 5' RACE reads and stores each CDR3 protein as one record, lacking DNA. This repertoire includes 6,000 to 8,500 distinct CDR3 sequences. Sequencing input: naive CXCR3- CD8+ T cells from blood. All receptors come from a human donor in good health. Some clones in this sample may be carry-over from other donors' samples. The CDR3 runs from the conserved cysteine through the conserved F or W. Some rows mark clone size as missing; the rest say once, few, many or name a class of expanded clone.

v_gene	j_gene	abundance	CDR3aa
TRBV20-1	TRBJ2-1	medium-sized	CSARARALGGYEQFF
TRBV20-1	TRBJ2-7	.	CSARDLPFSGFDSTSYEQYF
TRBV12-3/TRBV12-4	TRBJ2-1	medium-sized	CASSPLGLTNEQFF
TRBV19	TRBJ2-1	.	CASSTLGLAGGNEQFF
TRBV20-1	TRBJ1-1	medium-sized	CSAREPTGNTEAFF
TRBV5-1	TRBJ1-2	.	CASSLIEGLYGYTF
TRBV29-1	TRBJ1-1	medium-sized	CSVEDLGTENTEAFF
TRBV20-1	TRBJ1-1	medium-sized	CSASAEGLNTEAFF
TRBV29-1	TRBJ2-1	medium-sized	CSVVTGRSYNEQFF
TRBV6-5	TRBJ2-5	.	CASGSFPETQYF
TRBV20-1	TRBJ2-3	.	CSGGGLGDRTDTQYF
TRBV7-9	TRBJ2-7	medium-sized	CASSQGTAYEQYF
TRBV5-4	TRBJ2-1	.	CASSLRGGLYEQFF
TRBV28	TRBJ2-3	.	CASSLDGYTDTQYF
TRBV29-1	TRBJ2-1	.	CSVDTPENSGSYNEQFF
TRBV6-5	TRBJ2-7	.	CASPKQGVGCEQYF
TRBV19	TRBJ2-7	medium-sized	CASSIDPSLWREQYF
TRBV27	TRBJ2-2	medium-sized	CASSLSSGTGELFF
TRBV29-1	TRBJ2-1	medium-sized	CSVARLALDDNEQFF
TRBV15	TRBJ1-5	.	CATSWDGNQPQHF
TRBV19	TRBJ2-1	.	CASSIAAGVLSNEQVF
TRBV12-3/TRBV12-4	TRBJ1-1	medium-sized	CASSTEGDGFTEAFF
TRBV29-1	TRBJ2-1	medium-sized	CSVEGRSYNEQFF
TRBV29-1	TRBJ2-5	medium-sized	CSAGGPTLQTQYF
TRBV5-1	TRBJ1-1	medium-sized	CASSWGTGAFEAFF
TRBV6-2/TRBV6-3	TRBJ2-7	medium-sized	CASSYGARESSYEQYF
TRBV30	TRBJ2-1	medium-sized	CAWARGRTPYNEQFF
TRBV3-1	TRBJ1-5	medium-sized	CASSPDYRGYAQPQHF
TRBV6-5	TRBJ1-1	.	CASSPGRTEAFF
TRBV7-3	TRBJ2-1	medium-sized	CASSLREGDYNEQFF
TRBV9	TRBJ1-1	medium-sized	CASSDNPGANTEAFF
TRBV7-2	TRBJ1-1	medium-sized	CASSLLTAMNTEAFF
TRBV25-1	TRBJ2-1	medium-sized	CASSELGIAGASYNEQFF
TRBV7-6	TRBJ2-3	medium-sized	CASSPSGGTTDTQYF
TRBV14	TRBJ2-1	.	CASSARSSGRQFF
TRBV11-1	TRBJ2-5	medium-sized	CASSLRTSAKSQETQYF
TRBV15	TRBJ2-7	medium-sized	CATSSPGELVYEQYF
TRBV9	TRBJ2-1	medium-sized	CASSHSKRASKNEQFF
TRBV5-1	TRBJ2-3	medium-sized	CASSSVAGGLTDTQYF
TRBV6-6	TRBJ2-6	medium-sized	CASSKREGSGANVLTF
TRBV20-1	TRBJ2-7	medium-sized	CSASRAGVDEQYF
TRBV5-1	TRBJ2-1	.	CASSSGTSGYNEQFF
TRBV19	TRBJ2-1	.	CASTQGEIYNEQFF
TRBV11-1	TRBJ2-7	.	CASRSGRTEQYF
TRBV29-1	TRBJ2-1	medium-sized	CSVSVGGADNEQFF
TRBV25-1	TRBJ2-7	medium-sized	CASSESLGLAGSYEQYF
TRBV7-9	TRBJ2-1	medium-sized	CASSLAGTGVGEQFF